The source of this T cell receptor (beta chain) is a study of metastatic and nonmetastatic thyroid tumors. As for the study in general: Repertoire comparisons spanned blood and tumor or nodule tissue from malignant and benign thyroid patients. Study-level points and caveats: The reported finding was significantly higher TCR beta diversity in malignant thyroid tumors relative to benign nodules, in blood and tumor.

Every patient was untreated before thyroid surgery. In this sample, this clone turned up a few times. Its antigen remains unidentified. From the PCR reads, TCRdb re-called clones with MiXCR. The sample consists of around 52,000 clones, 25% to 30% of them appearing once. The clonotype originates from a female donor with papillary thyroid cancer or a benign thyroid nodule (not recorded which). Some clones in this sample may be carry-over from other donors' samples. Sequenced material: blood.

The CDR3 DNA reads as TGTGCCAGCAGGGGAGGGGCTCCCGCCTATGGCTACACCTTC. The encoded protein is CASRGGAPAYGYTF. The chain employs TRBV2 and TRBJ1-2, with D perhaps TRBD1 (5 bases). The CDR3 is made up of 14 amino acids. Per germline, CDR1 SNHLY and CDR2 FYNNEI. The ends were cut back, 6 bases at V and 4 bases at J, with 15 bases in the middle.